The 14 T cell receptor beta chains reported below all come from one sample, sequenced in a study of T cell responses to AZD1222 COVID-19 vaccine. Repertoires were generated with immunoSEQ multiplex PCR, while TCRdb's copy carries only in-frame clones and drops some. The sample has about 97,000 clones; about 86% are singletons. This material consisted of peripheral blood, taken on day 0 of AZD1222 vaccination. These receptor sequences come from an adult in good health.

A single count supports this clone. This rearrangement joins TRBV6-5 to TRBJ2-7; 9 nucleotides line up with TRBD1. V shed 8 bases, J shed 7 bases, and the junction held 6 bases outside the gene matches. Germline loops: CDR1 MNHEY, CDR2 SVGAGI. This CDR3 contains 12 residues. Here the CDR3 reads CASAGQGKEQYF. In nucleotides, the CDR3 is TGTGCCAGCGCGGGACAGGGAAAAGAGCAGTACTTC.

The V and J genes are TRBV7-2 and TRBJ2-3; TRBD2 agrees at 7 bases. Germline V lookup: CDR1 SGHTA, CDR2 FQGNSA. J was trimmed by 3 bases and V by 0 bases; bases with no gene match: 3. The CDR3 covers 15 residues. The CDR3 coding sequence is TGTGCCAGCAGCTTAGCGGGAGCGGGGACAGATACGCAGTATTTT. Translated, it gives CASSLAGAGTDTQYF.

The CDR3 nucleotides read TGTGCCAGCAGCGACCCCGGGTCCGCCGCGACTGAAGCTTTCTTT. Translating it yields CASSDPGSAATEAFF. This chain connects TRBV7-9 to TRBJ1-1, with D unclear. The germline V gene encodes CDR1 SEHNR and CDR2 FQNEAQ (reference sequence). Trimming pared 5 bases from V and 5 bases from J, leaving 18 bases between. The CDR3 runs 15 residues.

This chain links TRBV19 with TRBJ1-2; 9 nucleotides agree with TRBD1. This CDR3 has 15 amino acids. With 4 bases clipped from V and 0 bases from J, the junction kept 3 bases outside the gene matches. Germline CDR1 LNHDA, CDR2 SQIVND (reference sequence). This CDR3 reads CASSRDRETNYGYTF. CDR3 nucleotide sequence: TGTGCCAGTAGTAGGGACAGGGAAACTAACTATGGCTACACCTTC.

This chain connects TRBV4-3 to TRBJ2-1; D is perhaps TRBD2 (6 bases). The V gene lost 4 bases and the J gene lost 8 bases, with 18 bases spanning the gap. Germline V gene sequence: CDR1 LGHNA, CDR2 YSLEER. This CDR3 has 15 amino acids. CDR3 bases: TGCGCCAGCAGCCCAGGGCTAGCGTCCCCCCATGAGCAGTTCTTC. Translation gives CASSPGLASPHEQFF.

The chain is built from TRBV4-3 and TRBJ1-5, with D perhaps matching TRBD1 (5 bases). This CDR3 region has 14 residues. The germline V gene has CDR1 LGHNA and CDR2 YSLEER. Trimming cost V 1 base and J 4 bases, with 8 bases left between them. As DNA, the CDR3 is TGCGCCAGCAGCCAAGGGGCAGGGAATCAGCCCCAGCATTTT. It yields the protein CASSQGAGNQPQHF.

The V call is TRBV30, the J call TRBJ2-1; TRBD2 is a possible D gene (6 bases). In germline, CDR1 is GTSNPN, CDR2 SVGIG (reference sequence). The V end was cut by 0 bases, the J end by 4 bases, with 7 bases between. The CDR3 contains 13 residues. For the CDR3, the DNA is TGTGCCTGGAGTGTGGGGGGTTACAATGAGCAGTTCTTC. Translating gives CAWSVGGYNEQFF.

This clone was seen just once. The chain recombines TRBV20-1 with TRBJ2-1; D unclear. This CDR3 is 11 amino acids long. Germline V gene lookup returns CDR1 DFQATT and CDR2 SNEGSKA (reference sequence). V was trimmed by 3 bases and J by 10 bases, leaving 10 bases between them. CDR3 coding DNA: TGCAGTGCTAGCCCTTCCTACGAGCAGTTCTTC. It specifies CSASPSYEQFF.

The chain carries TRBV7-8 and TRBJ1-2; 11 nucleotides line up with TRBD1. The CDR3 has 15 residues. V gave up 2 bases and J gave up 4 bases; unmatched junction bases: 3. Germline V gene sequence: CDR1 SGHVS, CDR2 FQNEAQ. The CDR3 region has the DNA TGTGCCAGCAGCTTAAGGGGACAGGGGGTCTATGGCTACACCTTC. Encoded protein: CASSLRGQGVYGYTF.

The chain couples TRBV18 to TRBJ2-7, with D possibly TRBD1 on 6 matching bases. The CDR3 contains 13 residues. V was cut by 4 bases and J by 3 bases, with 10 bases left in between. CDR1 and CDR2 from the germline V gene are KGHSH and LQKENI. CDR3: CASSQGDGYEQYF. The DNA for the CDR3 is TGTGCCAGCTCACAGGGGGACGGCTACGAGCAGTACTTC.

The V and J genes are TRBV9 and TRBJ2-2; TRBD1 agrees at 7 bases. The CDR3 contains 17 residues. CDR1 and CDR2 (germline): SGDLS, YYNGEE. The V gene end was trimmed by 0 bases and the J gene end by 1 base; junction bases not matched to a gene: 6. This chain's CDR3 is CASSVEGTALNTGELFF. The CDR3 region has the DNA TGTGCCAGCAGCGTAGAGGGGACAGCACTGAACACCGGGGAGCTGTTTTTT.

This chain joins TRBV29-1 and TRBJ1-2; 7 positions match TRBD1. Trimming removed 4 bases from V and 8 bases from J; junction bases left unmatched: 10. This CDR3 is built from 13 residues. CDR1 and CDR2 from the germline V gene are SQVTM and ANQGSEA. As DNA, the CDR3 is TGCAGCGTTGTTCAGGGGGACCCTATCGGCTACACCTTC. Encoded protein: CSVVQGDPIGYTF. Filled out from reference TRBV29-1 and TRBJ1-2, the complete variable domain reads SAVISQKPSRDICQRGTSLTIQCQVDSQVTMMFWYRQQPGQSLTLIATANQGSEATYESGFVIDKFPISRPNLTFSTLTVSNMSPEDSSIYLCSVVQGDPIGYTFGSGTRLTVV.

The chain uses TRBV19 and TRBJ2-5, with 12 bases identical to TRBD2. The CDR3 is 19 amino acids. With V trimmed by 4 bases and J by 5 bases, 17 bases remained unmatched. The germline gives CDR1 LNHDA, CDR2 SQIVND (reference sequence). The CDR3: CASSTGLAGNYDTRETQYF. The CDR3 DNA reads TGTGCCAGTAGTACAGGACTAGCGGGGAATTATGACACCAGGGAGACCCAGTACTTC. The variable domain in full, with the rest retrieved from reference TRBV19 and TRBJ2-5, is DGGITQSPKYLFRKEGQNVTLSCEQNLNHDAMYWYRQDPGQGLRLIYYSQIVNDFQKGDIAEGYSVSREKKESFPLTVTSAQKNPTAFYLCASSTGLAGNYDTRETQYFGPGTRLLVL.

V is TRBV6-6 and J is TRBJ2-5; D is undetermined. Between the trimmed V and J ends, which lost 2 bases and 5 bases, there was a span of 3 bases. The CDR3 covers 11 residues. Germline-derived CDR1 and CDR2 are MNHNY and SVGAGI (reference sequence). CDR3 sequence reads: CASSYRETQYF. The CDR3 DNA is TGTGCCAGCAGTTACAGGGAGACCCAGTACTTC.